This TCR beta chain was recorded in a study of cytomegalovirus exposure and HLA in healthy donors. Regarding this clone: What it recognizes is unknown.

Deletions cut 1 base from V and 4 bases from J, with 10 bases between. This CDR3 has 14 amino acids. Looked up from germline, CDR1 is SGHAT and CDR2 is FQNNGV. The PCR used 60 Vbeta and 13 Jbeta primers. The protocol was immunoSEQ multiplex PCR, while the TCRdb copy is restricted to in-frame clones and leaves out a portion. Found here are tens of thousands of clones, approximately 80% of them singletons; the top ten hold approximately 1.5%. The study's findings and limits: TCR beta V segments were, for the most part, productive about 87% or about 30% of the time in an earlier analysis.

This sequence was found in a female donor in good health and CMV-seronegative. The chain is built from TRBV11-2 and TRBJ1-1; D remains ambiguous. Sequences were obtained from PBMCs. The CDR3 sequence is CASSLGGPSTEAFF. The CDR3 bases are TGTGCCAGCAGCTTAGGCGGCCCGAGCACTGAAGCTTTCTTT.